Below are 4 T cell receptor beta chains sequenced from a single sample in a study of cytomegalovirus exposure and HLA in healthy donors. PCR involved 60 Vbeta and 13 Jbeta primers. Here immunoSEQ multiplex PCR was the method, and the copy in TCRdb shows in-frame clones only, minus some. The repertoire has some 130,000 clones, roughly 83% of them found once; the top ten carry about 3.4%. The sample comprised PBMCs. The receptors derive from a female donor in good health and CMV-seronegative.

The sample holds a few counts of this clone. J is TRBJ2-7 and V is TRBV5-1; 7 bases agree with TRBD2. V gave up 2 bases and J gave up 3 bases; unmatched junction bases: 8. This CDR3 is 15 amino acids long. Germline V gene lookup returns CDR1 SGHRS and CDR2 YFSETQ. The CDR3 reads CASSFGSGWNYEQYF. The DNA of the CDR3 is TGCGCCAGCAGCTTCGGTAGCGGGTGGAACTACGAGCAGTACTTC.

This chain joins TRBV28 and TRBJ1-2; D call uncertain. The CDR3 has 16 residues. Germline V gene sequence: CDR1 MDHEN, CDR2 SYDVKM. Trimming took 7 bases from V and 5 from J, leaving 23 bases between them. The CDR3 loop reads CASIREGSRFGYGYTF. The CDR3 DNA follows: TGTGCCAGCATTAGGGAGGGATCCCGCTTTGGGTATGGCTACACCTTC.

The rearrangement joins TRBV5-6 to TRBJ2-7; D is possibly TRBD2 (5 bases). V dropped 5 bases and J dropped 7 bases, with 25 bases sitting between them. In germline, CDR1 is SGHDT, CDR2 YYEEEE. The CDR3 has 16 amino acids. The chain's CDR3 is CASRSIDGSGPGEQYF. CDR3 nucleotide sequence: TGTGCCAGCAGGAGTATCGACGGGTCAGGACCGGGGGAGCAGTACTTC.

This clone was recorded once. The V and J genes are TRBV10-3 and TRBJ1-3; the D is unclear. In germline, CDR1 is ENHRY, CDR2 SYGVKD. Trimming shortened V by 3 bases and J by 11 bases, and 8 bases separated the two germline ends. This CDR3 region has 11 residues. The CDR3 sequence: CAISEGAAIYF. The DNA of the CDR3 is TGTGCCATCAGTGAAGGAGCGGCCATATATTTT.